The rows below give T cell receptor beta chains drawn from one sample of a study of T cell responses to AZD1222 COVID-19 vaccine. Data came from immunoSEQ multiplex PCR; TCRdb stores just in-frame clones and leaves some out. The data hold about 75,000 clones, with roughly 84% observed a single time. The specimen comprised peripheral blood, sampled 28 days after the second AZD1222 dose. All receptors derive from an adult who received the AZD1222 COVID-19 vaccine. Each CDR3 is given with its conserved first and last residue. D genes are given only for firm matches. Clone size, where shown, is once, few, many, or a class for clones that have expanded.

.	TRBV19	TRBJ2-1	.	15	TGTGCCAGTAGTATAGTGGGTGGAGGTTACAATGAGCAGTTCTTC	CASSIVGGGYNEQFF
.	TRBV9	TRBJ2-5	TRBD1	16	TGTGCCAGCAGCGTAGGGCTCCACAGGGGGCAAGAGACCCAGTACTTC	CASSVGLHRGQETQYF
.	TRBV11-2	TRBJ2-2	TRBD1	16	TGTGCCAGCAGCCGAGACAGGGGGTGGGTCACCGGGGAGCTGTTTTTT	CASSRDRGWVTGELFF
.	TRBV6-5	TRBJ2-1	.	11	TGTGCCAGCAGTTTAGGCCGGGGCGAGTTCTTC	CASSLGRGEFF
.	TRBV9	TRBJ1-4	TRBD1	15	TGTGCCAGCAGCGTAGAAGCAGGGGGCACTGAAAAACTGTTTTTT	CASSVEAGGTEKLFF
.	TRBV18	TRBJ2-3	.	14	TGTGCCAGCTCCACGGGGGTGTTGGCAGATACGCAGTATTTT	CASSTGVLADTQYF
.	TRBV11-3	TRBJ2-7	TRBD1	14	TGTGCCAGCAGCTTCAGGACAGGCCCCTACGAGCAGTACTTC	CASSFRTGPYEQYF
.	TRBV7-2	TRBJ1-6	TRBD1	15	TGTGCCAGCAGCTTTCTAGGGACAGGGCAGTCACCCCTCCACTTT	CASSFLGTGQSPLHF
.	TRBV3-1/TRBV3-2	TRBJ1-3	TRBD1	17	TGTGCCAGCAGCCATAGCCGACAGGGGTCGACTGGAAACACCATATATTTT	CASSHSRQGSTGNTIYF
few	TRBV7-9	TRBJ2-3	TRBD1	17	TGTGCCAGCAGCCAGGGGGCCGGGGGCAGAGCCACAGATACGCAGTATTTT	CASSQGAGGRATDTQYF
.	TRBV14	TRBJ1-2	TRBD1	14	TGTGCCAGCAGCCCTGCAGGGGGGTGGTATGGCTACACCTTC	CASSPAGGWYGYTF
.	TRBV7-9	TRBJ2-7	TRBD1	14	TGTGCCAGCAGCTCCGGGACAGGGGACTACGAGCAGTACTTC	CASSSGTGDYEQYF
.	TRBV5-5	TRBJ1-1	.	17	TGTGCCAGCAGCCTTAGTCGGAACCCCTTTATGAACACTGAAGCTTTCTTT	CASSLSRNPFMNTEAFF
.	TRBV6-2/TRBV6-3	TRBJ2-2	.	13	TGTGCCAGCAGCGAATCATACACCGGGGAGCTGTTTTTT	CASSESYTGELFF
.	TRBV6-1	TRBJ1-5	.	14	TGTGCCAGCAGTGAAAGAGGCGGCGATCAGCCCCAGCATTTT	CASSERGGDQPQHF
.	TRBV7-9	TRBJ2-5	.	13	TGTGCCAGCTCGTGGCAGGAGACGGAGACCCAGTACTTC	CASSWQETETQYF
.	TRBV2	TRBJ2-7	.	14	TGTGCCAGCAGTGAGGGGCTCCTTCCAATCGAGCAGTACTTC	CASSEGLLPIEQYF
.	TRBV2	TRBJ1-3	.	14	TGTGCCAGCAGTGACCCAGGGTCTGGAAACACCATATATTTT	CASSDPGSGNTIYF
.	TRBV19	TRBJ1-2	TRBD1	15	TGTGCCAGTAGTATAGGGGACAGCGGAAACTATGGCTACACCTTC	CASSIGDSGNYGYTF
.	TRBV5-4	TRBJ2-7	.	12	TGTGCCAGCAGCTTACAGGACTACGAGCAGTACTTC	CASSLQDYEQYF
.	TRBV3-1/TRBV3-2	TRBJ2-5	TRBD1	14	TGTGCCAGCAGGAGGACAGGACCTTGGGAGACCCAGTACTTC	CASRRTGPWETQYF
.	TRBV5-4	TRBJ1-2	.	14	TGTGCCAGCAGCAACCCGAACAGGTTCTATGGCTACACCTTC	CASSNPNRFYGYTF
.	TRBV5-8	TRBJ1-2	.	12	TGTGCCGGAAGGTTACCGAACAGGGTGTACACCTTC	CAGRLPNRVYTF
once	TRBV6-6	TRBJ1-2	.	14	TGTGCCAGCACCACCCCCGAGCATAACTATGGCTACACCTTC	CASTTPEHNYGYTF
.	TRBV30	TRBJ2-2	.	13	TGTGCCTGGACTTCCCCGAGTACCGGGGAGCTGTTTTTT	CAWTSPSTGELFF
.	TRBV2	TRBJ2-7	TRBD1	14	TGTGCCAGCAGGATCAGGGGGCACTCCTACGAGCAGTACTTC	CASRIRGHSYEQYF
few	TRBV11-1	TRBJ1-5	.	12	TGTGCCAGCAGCCTCTTGGGGACGCCCCAGCATTTT	CASSLLGTPQHF
.	TRBV11-1	TRBJ2-2	.	12	TGTGCCAGCAGCTTAGCTCTCGGGGAGCTGTTTTTT	CASSLALGELFF
.	TRBV3-1/TRBV3-2	TRBJ2-3	TRBD2	21	TGTGCCAGCAGCCGCATATTACCTCTAGCGGGGGAGGAGCCGGGCACAGATACGCAGTATTTT	CASSRILPLAGEEPGTDTQYF
.	TRBV9	TRBJ2-5	.	15	TGTGCCAGCAGCGTAGATAAGGGCAGGTTGGAGACCCAGTACTTC	CASSVDKGRLETQYF
.	TRBV28	TRBJ2-3	.	12	TGTGCCAGCAGTCTCCCCCCAGATACGCAGTATTTT	CASSLPPDTQYF
.	TRBV7-6	TRBJ2-2	.	15	TGTGCCAGCAGCTTAGGGGCAGGGGTCACCGGGGAGCTGTTTTTT	CASSLGAGVTGELFF
.	TRBV4-1	TRBJ2-3	TRBD2	15	TGCGCCAGCAGCCAAGTTCGGGGGGGCGAAGATACGCAGTATTTT	CASSQVRGGEDTQYF
few	TRBV5-1	TRBJ2-2	.	16	TGCGCCAGCAGCCAGGACGGGATTTTAAACACCGGGGAGCTGTTTTTT	CASSQDGILNTGELFF
once	TRBV29-1	TRBJ1-2	TRBD1	13	TGCAGCGCCCAGGGACAGGCAAACTATGGCTACACCTTC	CSAQGQANYGYTF
.	TRBV4-1	TRBJ2-7	.	14	TGCGCCAGCAGCCAAGACCTCCTAACCTACGAGCAGTACTTC	CASSQDLLTYEQYF
once	TRBV7-9	TRBJ2-2	TRBD1	16	TGTGCCAGCAGCTCCGCCCGGACAGGCGCTCCCGGGGAGCTGTTTTTT	CASSSARTGAPGELFF
.	TRBV6-5	TRBJ2-3	TRBD2	15	TGTGCCAGTTCCTCACTAGCGGGGGCCTCAGATACGCAGTATTTT	CASSSLAGASDTQYF
.	TRBV3-1/TRBV3-2	TRBJ1-1	TRBD1	16	TGTGCCAGCAGAGCTGGGGACAGGGGGCGCGGGACTGAAGCTTTCTTT	CASRAGDRGRGTEAFF
.	TRBV6-5	TRBJ1-3	.	13	TGTGCCAGCAGTCCCGGGACAGGAAACACCATATATTTT	CASSPGTGNTIYF
.	TRBV23-1	TRBJ1-2	.	14	TGCGCCAGCAGTCAAGAAAGGAGGACCAGTGGCTACACCTTC	CASSQERRTSGYTF
.	TRBV24-1	TRBJ2-2	.	12	TGTGCCACCAGTGATCGAACCGGGGAGCTGTTTTTT	CATSDRTGELFF
.	TRBV6-5	TRBJ1-4	.	15	TGTGCCAGCAGTACCCAGGGTATGACTAATGAAAAACTGTTTTTT	CASSTQGMTNEKLFF
.	TRBV5-1	TRBJ2-2	.	15	TGCGCCAGCAGCTCGACCGCTAAAGAGACCGGGGAGCTGTTTTTT	CASSSTAKETGELFF
.	TRBV15	TRBJ1-4	TRBD1	15	TGTGCCACCAGCAGAGGGACAGGAATTAATGAAAAACTGTTTTTT	CATSRGTGINEKLFF
.	TRBV7-2	TRBJ2-1	TRBD2	14	TGTGCCAGCAGCTCCCTAGCGGGGGGGAATGAGCAGTTCTTC	CASSSLAGGNEQFF
few	TRBV9	TRBJ2-5	TRBD2	17	TGTGCCAGCAGCGCCCCCCCCCAGCGGGGGGCCGGAGAGACCCAGTACTTC	CASSAPPQRGAGETQYF
few	TRBV11-2	TRBJ2-5	TRBD1	17	TGTGCAGGCGGTATCGGGGAATTAGGGGGCGGCCAAGAGACCCAGTACTTC	CAGGIGELGGGQETQYF
.	TRBV4-1	TRBJ1-1	.	15	TGCGCCAGCAGCCAAGAGGGACCGCCGAACACTGAAGCTTTCTTT	CASSQEGPPNTEAFF
.	TRBV28	TRBJ1-2	TRBD1	14	TGTGCCAGCACCCTCACAGGGGACCTCTATGGCTACACCTTC	CASTLTGDLYGYTF
.	TRBV7-3	TRBJ2-1	TRBD2	18	TGTGCCAGCAGCTTAAATCGGTTTGGGACTAGCGGGGGGAATGAGCAGTTCTTC	CASSLNRFGTSGGNEQFF
once	TRBV2	TRBJ1-3	.	15	TGTGCCAGCTCCCGAATCCCAGGGGAGGTGGTCACCATATATTTT	CASSRIPGEVVTIYF
.	TRBV20-1	TRBJ2-1	TRBD2	17	TGCAGTGCTAGTGTGCTAGCGGGGGGCCGCTCCTACAATGAGCAGTTCTTC	CSASVLAGGRSYNEQFF
.	TRBV6-5	TRBJ1-3	TRBD1	14	TGTGCCAGCAGACCCCCAGGGGGCTTCCACACCATATATTTT	CASRPPGGFHTIYF
.	TRBV4-2	TRBJ2-3	TRBD2	17	TGTGCCAGCAGCCAGATCGGGACTAGCGGGGGATTAGATACGCAGTATTTT	CASSQIGTSGGLDTQYF